Ten or more counts support the clone carrying this T cell receptor beta chain. Universal primer sites and UMIs were introduced during 5'RACE template-switching synthesis of TCR cDNA. TCRdb independently ran MiXCR on the 5' RACE reads; one entry per CDR3 protein. The sample includes 510,000 or so distinct CDR3 sequences, 15% to 20% of them seen just once. The sample belongs to a study of T cells after yellow fever vaccination. Study summary: Some fractions had low cell numbers, and these were prepared with SMART-Seq v4 Ultra Low Input.

The CDR3 is 14 amino acids. CDR1 and CDR2 from the germline V gene are LGHNT and FRNRAP. V lost 7 bases and J 4 bases, leaving 17 bases between the germline ends. The gene calls are TRBV12-5 and TRBJ2-7; D may be TRBD1 or TRBD2 (5 bases each). Sequenced material: PBMCs, taken 15 days after the yellow fever booster vaccination. The clonotype comes from a man aged 25 to 40 who received the YFV17D yellow fever vaccine. CDR3 sequence reads: CASAPGRVPYEQYF. The DNA of the CDR3 is TGTGCTAGTGCCCCGGGACGAGTTCCGTACGAGCAGTACTTC.